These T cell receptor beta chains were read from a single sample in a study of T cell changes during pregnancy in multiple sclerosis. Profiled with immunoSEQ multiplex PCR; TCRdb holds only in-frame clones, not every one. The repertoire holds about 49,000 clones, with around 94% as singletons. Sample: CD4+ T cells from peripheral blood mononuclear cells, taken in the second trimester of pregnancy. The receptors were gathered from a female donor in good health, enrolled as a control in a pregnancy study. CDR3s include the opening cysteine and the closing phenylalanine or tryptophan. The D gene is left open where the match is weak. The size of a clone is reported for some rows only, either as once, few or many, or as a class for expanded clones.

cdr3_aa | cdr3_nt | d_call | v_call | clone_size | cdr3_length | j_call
CASSLGTSGGAVDTQYF | TGCGCCAGCAGCTTGGGGACTAGCGGGGGGGCGGTCGATACGCAGTATTTT | TRBD2 | TRBV5-1 | . | 17 | TRBJ2-3
CASSATGSGGYTF | TGTGCCAGCAGTGCCACAGGGTCGGGCGGCTACACCTTC | . | TRBV7-2 | . | 13 | TRBJ1-2
CASSFPDREYEQYF | TGTGCCAGCAGTTTCCCGGACAGGGAGTACGAGCAGTACTTC | TRBD1 | TRBV7-2 | . | 14 | TRBJ2-7
CASTSSHTQYF | TGTGCCAGCACCTCGAGTCATACGCAGTATTTT | . | TRBV27 | . | 11 | TRBJ2-3
CASSGTGGTQPQHF | TGTGCCAGCAGTGGGACAGGGGGTACCCAGCCCCAGCATTTT | TRBD1 | TRBV2 | . | 14 | TRBJ1-5
CASNTRDRGSPLHF | TGTGCCAGTAATACCCGGGACAGGGGTTCACCCCTCCACTTT | TRBD1 | TRBV19 | few | 14 | TRBJ1-6
CASSPQVGTGVRELFF | TGTGCCAGCTCACCTCAGGTCGGGACAGGGGTCCGGGAGCTGTTTTTT | TRBD1 | TRBV18 | . | 16 | TRBJ2-2
CATSRGGSQETQYF | TGCGCCACCAGCCGGGGGGGCAGTCAAGAGACCCAGTACTTC | TRBD2 | TRBV5-1 | . | 14 | TRBJ2-5
CASSQRRNEQFF | TGTGCCAGCAGCCAACGCAGGAATGAGCAGTTCTTC | . | TRBV4-2 | . | 12 | TRBJ2-1
CASSSQDGYTF | TGTGCCAGCAGTTCCCAGGATGGCTACACCTTC | . | TRBV6-5 | . | 11 | TRBJ1-2
CASSQLPGSNNEQFF | TGTGCCAGCAGCCAATTACCGGGGTCCAACAATGAGCAGTTCTTC | . | TRBV4-2 | . | 15 | TRBJ2-1
CSFRGASGGQNNEQFF | TGCAGCTTCCGTGGGGCTAGCGGGGGGCAAAACAATGAGCAGTTCTTC | TRBD2 | TRBV29-1 | . | 16 | TRBJ2-1
CACNTGGSTEAFF | TGTGCCTGCAACACAGGGGGTAGCACTGAAGCTTTCTTT | TRBD1 | TRBV30 | . | 13 | TRBJ1-1
CASSSPPAGGSTDTQYF | TGTGCCAGCAGCTCCCCGCCGGCGGGGGGGAGCACAGATACGCAGTATTTT | TRBD2 | TRBV5-4 | . | 17 | TRBJ2-3
CASSWRSSGGPREQYF | TGTGCCAGCAGCTGGCGGTCGTCGGGGGGGCCGCGAGAGCAGTACTTC | TRBD2 | TRBV5-6 | . | 16 | TRBJ2-7
CASSLNRNTEAFF | TGTGCCAGCAGCTTGAACAGGAACACTGAAGCTTTCTTT | . | TRBV7-2 | . | 13 | TRBJ1-1
CASSPDSRNTEAFF | TGTGCCAGCTCACCCGACAGCCGGAACACTGAAGCTTTCTTT | . | TRBV18 | . | 14 | TRBJ1-1
CASSLHGLINSGNTIYF | TGTGCCAGCAGCCTCCATGGACTGATAAACTCTGGAAACACCATATATTTT | . | TRBV9 | . | 17 | TRBJ1-3
CASSPQAGAYEQYF | TGTGCCAGCTCACCACAGGCGGGAGCCTACGAGCAGTACTTC | TRBD2 | TRBV18 | . | 14 | TRBJ2-7
CASSLGLSGYDNQPQHF | TGTGCCAGCAGCTTAGGTTTATCGGGGTACGACAATCAGCCCCAGCATTTT | . | TRBV7-2 | . | 17 | TRBJ1-5
CASSLRSGSDTQYF | TGTGCCAGCAGCTTACGGTCAGGGTCAGATACGCAGTATTTT | . | TRBV11-3 | . | 14 | TRBJ2-3
CASSLGSPGGLDTQYF | TGTGCCAGCAGCTTAGGCTCGCCAGGGGGCTTAGATACGCAGTATTTT | TRBD1 | TRBV7-9 | . | 16 | TRBJ2-3
CASSSPRGAAYGYTF | TGTGCCAGCAGTTCCCCCCGCGGGGCGGCATATGGCTACACCTTC | . | TRBV6-5 | . | 15 | TRBJ1-2
CASSLYVGLPGNTIYF | TGTGCCAGCAGCTTGTACGTGGGACTCCCTGGAAACACCATATATTTT | . | TRBV5-6 | . | 16 | TRBJ1-3
CASSLARTGGYGNEQFF | TGTGCCAGCAGCTTAGCGAGGACAGGAGGGTACGGCAATGAGCAGTTCTTC | . | TRBV7-2 | . | 17 | TRBJ2-1
CSALLSGGSTEAFF | TGCAGCGCCCTCCTCTCAGGGGGGAGCACTGAAGCTTTCTTT | TRBD1 | TRBV29-1 | . | 14 | TRBJ1-1
CASSFSGTGGEKLFF | TGCGCCAGCAGCTTCTCCGGGACAGGGGGTGAAAAACTGTTTTTT | TRBD1 | TRBV5-1 | once | 15 | TRBJ1-4
CASSYRGLAGGWYF | TGTGCCAGCAGTTACCGGGGACTAGCGGGAGGGTGGTATTTT | TRBD2 | TRBV6-5 | . | 14 | TRBJ2-3
CASSVATTGEQFF | TGTGCCAGCAGCGTAGCTACAACAGGTGAGCAGTTCTTC | . | TRBV9 | . | 13 | TRBJ2-1
CASSLHRGTGVGVNTEAFF | TGCGCCAGCAGCCTTCACCGGGGGACAGGGGTGGGGGTGAACACTGAAGCTTTCTTT | TRBD1 | TRBV4-3 | once | 19 | TRBJ1-1
CASSFTTGFGELFF | TGTGCCAGCAGCTTCACGACAGGGTTCGGGGAGCTGTTTTTT | TRBD1 | TRBV5-4 | . | 14 | TRBJ2-2
CASSPRGSGGRGLNEQFF | TGTGCCAGCAGTCCCCGAGGTAGCGGGGGGAGGGGACTAAATGAGCAGTTCTTC | TRBD2 | TRBV6-4 | . | 18 | TRBJ2-1
CASSLFSDRDNEQFF | TGTGCCAGCAGTTTATTTTCGGACAGGGACAATGAGCAGTTCTTC | TRBD1 | TRBV27 | . | 15 | TRBJ2-1
CASSGTGPTYEQYF | TGCGCCAGCAGCGGGACAGGGCCAACCTACGAGCAGTACTTC | TRBD1 | TRBV5-1 | . | 14 | TRBJ2-7
CSVESFYGYTF | TGCAGCGTTGAATCATTCTATGGCTACACCTTC | . | TRBV29-1 | . | 11 | TRBJ1-2
CASSLFPGQGYQPQHF | TGTGCCAGCAGCCTATTCCCGGGACAGGGTTATCAGCCCCAGCATTTT | TRBD1 | TRBV7-8 | . | 16 | TRBJ1-5
CASSIDNRRGNEKLFF | TGTGCCAGTAGTATAGATAATCGCAGGGGAAATGAAAAACTGTTTTTT | . | TRBV19 | once | 16 | TRBJ1-4
CASSEPGNYGYTF | TGTGCCAGCAGTGAACCAGGGAACTATGGCTACACCTTC | . | TRBV6-1 | . | 13 | TRBJ1-2
CASSSLAGSYNEQFF | TGTGCCAGCAGTTCTTTAGCGGGCTCCTACAATGAGCAGTTCTTC | TRBD2 | TRBV6-5 | . | 15 | TRBJ2-1
CASSPPGAGSYNEQFF | TGTGCCAGCAGTCCCCCCGGTGCGGGGTCCTACAATGAGCAGTTCTTC | . | TRBV9 | . | 16 | TRBJ2-1
CASSSGLAGTLGETQYF | TGTGCCAGCAGCTCGGGACTAGCGGGTACCTTAGGGGAGACCCAGTACTTC | TRBD2 | TRBV11-2 | . | 17 | TRBJ2-5
CASSQLAGDPSTDTQYF | TGTGCCAGCAGCCAACTAGCGGGAGATCCTAGCACAGATACGCAGTATTTT | TRBD2 | TRBV14 | . | 17 | TRBJ2-3
CAGQGGMNTEAFF | TGTGCCGGACAGGGGGGCATGAACACTGAAGCTTTCTTT | TRBD1 | TRBV6-1 | once | 13 | TRBJ1-1
CASSLYRGREQFF | TGTGCCAGCAGCTTATACCGGGGAAGGGAGCAGTTCTTC | . | TRBV11-3 | . | 13 | TRBJ2-1
CASSFRTGSVDTQYF | TGTGCCAGCAGCTTTAGAACAGGGTCGGTGGATACGCAGTATTTT | . | TRBV9 | . | 15 | TRBJ2-3
CASSIGLAGYSSYNEQFF | TGTGCCAGTAGTATTGGTCTAGCGGGGTATAGCTCCTACAATGAGCAGTTCTTC | TRBD2 | TRBV19 | . | 18 | TRBJ2-1